Listed below are T cell receptor beta chains from one sample, sequenced in a study of T cells in Graves' hyperthyroidism and ophthalmopathy. TCRdb redid the calling of the multiplex PCR reads with MiXCR, one entry per CDR3 protein. This table holds about 610,000 distinct CDR3 sequences, 16% found once. Sequencing input: blood. These receptors were taken from a woman aged 35 to 49 with Graves' ophthalmopathy. CDR3s leave out the opening cysteine and the closing phenylalanine or tryptophan. Fields, in order: clone size, J gene, V gene, CDR3 protein. Some rows have no size entry. The others give once, few or many, or a class for an expanded clone.

many | TRBJ2-7 | TRBV12-3/TRBV12-4 | ASSLVSAPSYEQY
many | TRBJ1-5 | TRBV18 | ASSPPDRHRGQPQH
many | TRBJ2-3 | TRBV12-3/TRBV12-4 | ASRQGSVTDTQY
- | TRBJ2-5 | TRBV4-1 | ASSQDLGGPQETQY
many | TRBJ2-7 | TRBV18 | ASSPSVDGRGGEQY
many | TRBJ2-1 | TRBV12-3/TRBV12-4 | ASRRGTGDNNEQF
- | TRBJ2-2 | TRBV6-1 | ASTLTGGEGELF
many | TRBJ1-5 | TRBV27 | ASGRARSRGQPQH
- | TRBJ2-1 | TRBV11-3 | ASSLDRALVGNNEQF
- | TRBJ1-5 | TRBV7-2 | ASSLEGFQPQH
many | TRBJ2-2 | TRBV5-1 | ASSTTSGSPGELF
many | TRBJ1-5 | TRBV4-1 | ASSPNQGNQPQH
many | TRBJ2-6 | TRBV2 | ASGGRRPGANVLT
- | TRBJ2-3 | TRBV12-3/TRBV12-4 | ASNLAGGGDTQY
- | TRBJ2-7 | TRBV10-2 | ASSEFNRGYEQY
many | TRBJ2-5 | TRBV2 | ASLRGETQY
- | TRBJ2-7 | TRBV19 | ASSMGLSYEQY
- | TRBJ2-4 | TRBV6-1 | ASSERSLTKNIQC
- | TRBJ2-1 | TRBV6-2/TRBV6-3 | AGRGGTSGSNEQF
- | TRBJ1-5 | TRBV19 | ASSDQGVNQPQH
many | TRBJ1-5 | TRBV27 | ASSLSYSNQPQH
many | TRBJ2-7 | TRBV28 | ASGAFSNPYEQY
few | TRBJ2-4 | TRBV7-2 | ASSLPATQRLNLAKNIQY
few | TRBJ1-5 | TRBV4-1 | ASSQQMGQGGNQPQH
many | TRBJ2-1 | TRBV6-5 | ASSYRRASGRALTNEQF
many | TRBJ2-2 | TRBV12-3/TRBV12-4 | ASSIPQGASGELF
- | TRBJ1-2 | TRBV11-2 | ASSLGGLRGNYGYT
many | TRBJ1-5 | TRBV7-8 | ASSPTEGQPQH
many | TRBJ2-1 | TRBV5-1 | ASSLTSPASYNEQF
few | TRBJ1-2 | TRBV5-1 | ASRPDTGTYGYT
many | TRBJ1-4 | TRBV30 | AWDPGQGSTNEKLF
- | TRBJ2-3 | TRBV29-1 | SVEAISTDTQY
few | TRBJ1-2 | TRBV28 | ASSFTGRSYGYT
- | TRBJ2-2 | TRBV5-1 | ASSPGPTGGFTGELF
- | TRBJ1-4 | TRBV5-5 | ASSVGQVNEKLF
few | TRBJ2-7 | TRBV10-3 | AISESANGYEQY
many | TRBJ2-3 | TRBV27 | ASSTKRELSDTQY
- | TRBJ2-7 | TRBV28 | ASSLYRLYEQY
many | TRBJ2-3 | TRBV28 | AIGGGGRTDTQY
many | TRBJ2-3 | TRBV18 | ASSPGIADTQY